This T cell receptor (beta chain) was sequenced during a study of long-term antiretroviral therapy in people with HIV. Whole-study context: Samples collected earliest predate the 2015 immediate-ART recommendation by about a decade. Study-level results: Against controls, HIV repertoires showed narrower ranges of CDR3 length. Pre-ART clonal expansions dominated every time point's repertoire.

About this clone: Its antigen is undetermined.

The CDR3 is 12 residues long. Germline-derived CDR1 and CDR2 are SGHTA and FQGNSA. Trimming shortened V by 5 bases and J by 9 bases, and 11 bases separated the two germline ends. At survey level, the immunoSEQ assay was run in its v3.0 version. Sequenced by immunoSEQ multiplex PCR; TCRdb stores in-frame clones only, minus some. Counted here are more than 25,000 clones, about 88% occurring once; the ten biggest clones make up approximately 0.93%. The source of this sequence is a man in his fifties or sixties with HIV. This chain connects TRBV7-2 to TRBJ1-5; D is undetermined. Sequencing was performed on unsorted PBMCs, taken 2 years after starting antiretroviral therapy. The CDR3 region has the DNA TGTGCCAGCAGCGGCCCTCCGGGGCCCCAGCATTTT. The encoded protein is CASSGPPGPQHF.